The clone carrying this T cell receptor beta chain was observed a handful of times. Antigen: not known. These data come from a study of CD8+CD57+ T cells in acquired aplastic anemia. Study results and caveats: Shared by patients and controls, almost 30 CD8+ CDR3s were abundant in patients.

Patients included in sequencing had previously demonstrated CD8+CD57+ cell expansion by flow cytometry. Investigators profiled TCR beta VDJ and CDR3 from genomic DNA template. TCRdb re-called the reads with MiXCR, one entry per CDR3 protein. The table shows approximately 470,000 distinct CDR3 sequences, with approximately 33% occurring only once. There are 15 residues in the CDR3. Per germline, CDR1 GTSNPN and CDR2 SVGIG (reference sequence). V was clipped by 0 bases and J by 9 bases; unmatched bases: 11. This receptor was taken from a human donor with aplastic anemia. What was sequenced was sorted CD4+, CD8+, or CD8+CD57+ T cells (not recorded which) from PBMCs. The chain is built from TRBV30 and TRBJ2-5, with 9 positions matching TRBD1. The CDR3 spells CAWSVKGQGNQPQYF. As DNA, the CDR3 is TGTGCCTGGAGTGTGAAGGGACAGGGCAATCAGCCCCAGTACTTC. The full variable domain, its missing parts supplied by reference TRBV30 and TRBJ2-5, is SQTIHQWPATLVQPVGSPLSLECTVEGTSNPNLYWYRQAAGRGLQLLFYSVGIGQISSEVPQNLSASRPQDRQFILSSKKLLLSDSGFYLCAWSVKGQGNQPQYFGPGTRLLVL.